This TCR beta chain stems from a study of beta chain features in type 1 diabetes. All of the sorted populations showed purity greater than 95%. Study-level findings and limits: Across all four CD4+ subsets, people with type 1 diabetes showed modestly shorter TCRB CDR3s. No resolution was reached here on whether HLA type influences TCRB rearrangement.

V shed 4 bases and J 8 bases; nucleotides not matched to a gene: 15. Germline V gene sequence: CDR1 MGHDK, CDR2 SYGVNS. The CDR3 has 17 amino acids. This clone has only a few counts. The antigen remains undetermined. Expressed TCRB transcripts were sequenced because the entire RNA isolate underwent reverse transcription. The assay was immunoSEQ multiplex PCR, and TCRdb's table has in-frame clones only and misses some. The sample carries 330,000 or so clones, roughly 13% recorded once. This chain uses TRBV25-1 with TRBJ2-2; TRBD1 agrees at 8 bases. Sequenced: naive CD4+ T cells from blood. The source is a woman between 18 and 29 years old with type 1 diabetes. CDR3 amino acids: CASSGSPTGVVIGELFF. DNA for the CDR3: TGTGCCAGCAGTGGATCCCCGACAGGGGTTGTAATAGGGGAGCTGTTTTTT.